The 22 T cell receptor beta chains below all came from one sample that was sequenced in a study of T cell responses to AZD1222 COVID-19 vaccine (dated by TCRdb to the early 2020s). Libraries were constructed by the immunoSEQ multiplex PCR assay. TCRdb limited this immuneACCESS table to in-frame rearrangements with V and J called. A share of clones is missing; checked studies link under half to unresolved V genes, and the rest is unexplained. This sample lists roughly 150,000 clones; almost 90% were detected once. The biggest ten clones account for 3% to 4.5% of the sample. The sample's time point, from its label and the paper: baseline before first vaccination. The material sequenced was peripheral blood, taken on day 0 of AZD1222 vaccination. The receptors come from an adult in good health.

This clone was counted a single time. The V gene is TRBV11-2, the J gene TRBJ1-3; tentatively, D is TRBD1 (5 bases). CDR1 and CDR2 (germline): SGHAT, FQNNGV. V lost 0 bases, J lost 8 bases, and 11 bases lay in between. This CDR3 is built from 14 residues. Here the CDR3 DNA reads TGTGCCAGCAGCTTAGATCGAGGAGGGGACACCATATATTTT. Translating gives CASSLDRGGDTIYF.

A few counts support this clone. The V gene is TRBV5-5, the J gene TRBJ2-4; 9 positions match TRBD1. Germline CDR1 is SGHKS and CDR2 is YYEKEE (reference sequence). The CDR3 covers 18 residues. V shed 4 bases and J 2 bases; nucleotides not matched to a gene: 13. The CDR3 sequence is CASSPIFRDRVTKNIQYF. CDR3 in DNA: TGTGCCAGCAGCCCAATATTCCGGGACAGGGTAACCAAAAACATTCAGTACTTC.

The chain employs TRBV6-5 and TRBJ1-2, with TRBD1 matching over 9 bases. J gave up 2 bases and V 2 bases, and 6 bases lay outside the gene matches. CDR1 is MNHEY and CDR2 is SVGAGI in the germline V gene. This CDR3 has 16 amino acids. CDR3 bases: TGTGCCAGCAGTTACATACCGGGACAGGGCAACTATGGCTACACCTTC. Protein: CASSYIPGQGNYGYTF.

This clone was counted between two and nine times. The chain employs TRBV13 and TRBJ1-5; D is possibly TRBD1 (5 bases). From germline, CDR1 is PRHDT and CDR2 FYEKMQ (reference sequence). V lost 5 bases to trimming and J lost 2 bases, with 13 bases between them. The CDR3 sequence is 15 residues long. CDR3 loop: CASSLRRGGNQPQHF. In nucleotides, the CDR3 is TGTGCCAGCAGCCTCCGGAGGGGTGGCAATCAGCCCCAGCATTTT.

The chain combines TRBV7-9 with TRBJ2-2, with D possibly being TRBD2 (5 bases). V lost 3 bases to trimming and J lost 0 bases, with 11 bases between them. The CDR3 has 16 residues. The germline gives CDR1 SEHNR, CDR2 FQNEAQ (reference sequence). The CDR3 loop reads CASSFPGVANTGELFF. CDR3 nucleotides: TGTGCCAGCAGCTTCCCCGGGGTCGCGAACACCGGGGAGCTGTTTTTT.

The chain has TRBV9 and TRBJ1-2; D gene ambiguous. Germline V CDR1 and CDR2: SGDLS, YYNGEE. CDR3 length: 13 residues. V lost 0 bases, J lost 10 bases, and 13 bases lay in between. The CDR3 loop reads CASSVGAPSAYTF. CDR3 coding DNA: TGTGCCAGCAGCGTAGGGGCTCCCTCGGCCTACACCTTC.

This rearrangement joins TRBV3-1 (or the pseudogene TRBV3-2) to TRBJ1-5, with TRBD1 matching over 7 bases. The CDR3 has 15 amino acids. The V gene's germline CDR1 is LGHDT and CDR2 YNNKEL (reference sequence). J lost 4 bases, V lost 6 bases, and 9 bases had no gene match. The CDR3 sequence: CASSSTGLGNQPQHF. The CDR3 nucleotides are TGTGCCAGCAGTTCGACAGGGCTTGGGAATCAGCCCCAGCATTTT.

The chain recombines TRBV19 with TRBJ2-7; TRBD2 matches 8 bases. Germline V lookup: CDR1 LNHDA, CDR2 SQIVND (reference sequence). Losses at the gene ends were 7 bases for V and 4 bases for J; bases not matched to a gene: 9. The CDR3 runs 14 residues. The CDR3 DNA reads TGTGCCAGTAAGAATAGCGGACTAGCTTACGAGCAGTACTTC. The encoded protein is CASKNSGLAYEQYF.

The chain joins TRBV27 to TRBJ1-3; possible D gene TRBD1, 5 bases. From germline, CDR1 is MNHEY and CDR2 SMNVEV (reference sequence). The CDR3 has 18 residues. V was cut by 6 bases and J by 4 bases, with 25 bases left in between. CDR3 DNA: TGTGCCAGCAGCCGATTATCGGGCTCAGGGTCTAGCGGAAACACCATATATTTT. Its protein product is CASSRLSGSGSSGNTIYF.

The chain recombines TRBV5-4 with TRBJ1-1, with D possibly matching TRBD1 (5 bases). Trimming stripped 0 bases from V and 1 base from J, with 7 bases between. The CDR3 sequence is 14 residues long. Germline loops: CDR1 SGHNT, CDR2 YYREEE (reference sequence). CDR3 nucleotide sequence: TGTGCCAGCAGCTTGGTACAGGAGAACACTGAAGCTTTCTTT. It translates to CASSLVQENTEAFF. Looking up the rest from reference TRBV5-4 and TRBJ1-1 gives the full variable domain: ETGVTQSPTHLIKTRGQQVTLRCSSQSGHNTVSWYQQALGQGPQFIFQYYREEENGRGNFPPRFSGLQFPNYSSELNVNALELDDSALYLCASSLVQENTEAFFGQGTRLTVV.

This sequence joins TRBV5-1 and TRBJ1-4; no clear D gene. V lost 3 bases and J lost 7, with 7 bases in between. Germline loops: CDR1 SGHRS, CDR2 YFSETQ. The length of the CDR3 is 12 residues. CDR3 bases: TGCGCCAGCAGCTATTCGGGTGAAAAACTGTTTTTT. Amino acids: CASSYSGEKLFF.

This chain connects TRBV5-1 to TRBJ1-1; 8 nucleotides align to TRBD1. The CDR3 loop spans 17 amino acids. Germline V gene data show CDR1 as SGHRS and CDR2 as YFSETQ. The V and J ends lost 4 bases and 0 bases, in that order; junction bases with no gene match: 11. CDR3 sequence: CASSMDGTGFMNTEAFF. CDR3 coding DNA: TGCGCCAGCAGCATGGATGGGACAGGATTCATGAACACTGAAGCTTTCTTT.

The table lists this clone with a few counts. The rearrangement joins TRBV4-1 to TRBJ2-7, with 8 nucleotides matching TRBD2. There are 14 residues in the CDR3. V lost 4 bases to trimming and J lost 2 bases; unmatched junction nucleotides: 4. In germline, CDR1 is MGHRA, CDR2 YSYEKL. The CDR3 loop reads CASSLTSGPYEQYF. CDR3 in DNA: TGCGCCAGCAGCCTTACTAGCGGCCCCTACGAGCAGTACTTC.

The gene calls are TRBV30 and TRBJ2-7; no definite D call. The germline V gene encodes CDR1 GTSNPN and CDR2 SVGIG (reference sequence). There are 13 residues in the CDR3. V gave up 2 bases and J gave up 1 base, with 9 bases separating them. CDR3 DNA: TGTGCCTGGAGTTTTCCAAGGTCCTACGAGCAGTACTTC. Translated, it gives CAWSFPRSYEQYF.

This sequence joins TRBV7-9 and TRBJ2-4, with 10 bases that match TRBD2. V lost 1 base to trimming and J lost 0 bases; unmatched junction nucleotides: 9. Germline V CDR1 and CDR2: SEHNR, FQNEAQ (reference sequence). This CDR3 has 19 residues. This chain's CDR3 is CASSLGLAGEGLAKNIQYF. CDR3 bases: TGTGCCAGCAGCTTAGGGCTAGCGGGAGAGGGGCTAGCCAAAAACATTCAGTACTTC.

The V gene is TRBV3-1 (or the pseudogene TRBV3-2), the J gene TRBJ1-1; no clear D. The V gene lost 2 bases and the J gene lost 8 bases, with 6 bases spanning the gap. The CDR3 consists of 11 residues. Germline V CDR1 and CDR2: LGHDT, YNNKEL (reference sequence). The CDR3 DNA sequence: TGTGCCAGCAGCCAAAGGACGGAAGCTTTCTTT. Protein: CASSQRTEAFF.

V usage is TRBV4-1 and J usage is TRBJ1-2, with D maybe TRBD1 (6 bases). With 1 base removed from V and 3 bases from J, the gap between germline ends came to 12 bases. Germline CDR1 is MGHRA and CDR2 is YSYEKL. The CDR3 is made up of 15 amino acids. Written as DNA, the CDR3 is TGCGCCAGCAGCCAAGTTTCAGGGGTTCACTATGGCTACACCTTC. Translating it yields CASSQVSGVHYGYTF.

This clone was detected only once. This sequence joins TRBV6-2 or TRBV6-3 and TRBJ1-5, with D uncertain. V was trimmed by 2 bases and J by 9 bases, leaving 14 bases between them. Per the germline V gene, CDR1 is MNHEY and CDR2 is SVGEGT. The CDR3 loop spans 14 amino acids. CDR3 DNA sequence: TGTGCCAGCAGTTACCCCTCGAGGTCCGTGCCCCAGCATTTT. It codes for CASSYPSRSVPQHF.

Turning to this clone: Mismatch with germline at one junction end may stem from a read error. V is TRBV19 and J is TRBJ2-7, with 7 positions matching TRBD1. The germline CDR1 and CDR2 sequences are LNHDA and SQIVND (reference sequence). This CDR3 spans 14 amino acids. The CDR3 loop reads CASTPGGSSYEQSF. The DNA of the CDR3 is TGTGCCAGTACCCCAGGGGGAAGTTCCTACGAGCAGTCCTTC.

The chain is built from TRBV5-4 and TRBJ1-2, with 7 positions matching TRBD1. The V and J ends lost 3 bases and 8 bases, in that order; junction bases with no gene match: 10. Germline V gene lookup returns CDR1 SGHNT and CDR2 YYREEE (reference sequence). This CDR3 spans 14 amino acids. Here the CDR3 reads CASSSLTGVGGYTF. The CDR3 DNA reads as TGTGCCAGCAGCTCCTTAACAGGGGTCGGCGGCTACACCTTC.

This clone has only a few counts. The chain recombines TRBV19 with TRBJ1-5, with a tentative D call TRBD1 (6 bases). V was pared by 4 bases and J by 5 bases, with 18 bases between. The CDR3 runs to 16 residues. The germline V gene has CDR1 LNHDA and CDR2 SQIVND (reference sequence). The DNA for the CDR3 is TGTGCCAGTAGTAATTTGCAGGGGACCCTAGATCAGCCCCAGCATTTT. Protein sequence: CASSNLQGTLDQPQHF.

The chain carries TRBV18 and TRBJ1-4; 7 bases are a match to TRBD1. Losses at the gene ends were 3 bases for V and 7 bases for J; bases not matched to a gene: 11. Germline V CDR1 and CDR2: KGHSH, LQKENI. This CDR3 region has 16 residues. The CDR3 reads CASSPPRQGGSEKLFF. The CDR3, as DNA: TGTGCCAGCTCACCCCCCAGACAGGGCGGGAGTGAAAAACTGTTTTTT.